A single TCR beta chain is shown here with its context. Its specificity is unknown. These data originate in a study of T cell clones after liver transplantation. Across the whole study: Until 12-24 months post-transplant, subjects got standard immunosuppression and no induction. Whole-study results and caveats: Low donor cell numbers restricted donor-reactive repertoire measurement in two subjects. Donor-reactive sequences fell more than third party-reactive ones, suggesting partial deletion. These preliminary findings come from unstandardized post-transplant sampling times.

The CDR3 is 13 amino acids. With V trimmed by 7 bases and J by 10 bases, 10 bases remained unmatched. Germline values: CDR1 LNHDA, CDR2 SQIVND (reference sequence). Method: immunoSEQ multiplex PCR; TCRdb's copy keeps in-frame clones and lacks some. The repertoire has some 110,000 clones, approximately 78% of them found once; the top ten carry 0.85% to 1%. The V and J genes are TRBV19 and TRBJ1-1, with 9 bases that match TRBD1. Source: CD4+ T cells from blood, taken before liver transplant. This clonotype was obtained from a human donor who received a liver transplant. The chain's CDR3 is CASTTQGARRAFF. The CDR3 nucleotides are TGTGCCAGTACCACACAGGGGGCGCGTCGAGCTTTCTTT.